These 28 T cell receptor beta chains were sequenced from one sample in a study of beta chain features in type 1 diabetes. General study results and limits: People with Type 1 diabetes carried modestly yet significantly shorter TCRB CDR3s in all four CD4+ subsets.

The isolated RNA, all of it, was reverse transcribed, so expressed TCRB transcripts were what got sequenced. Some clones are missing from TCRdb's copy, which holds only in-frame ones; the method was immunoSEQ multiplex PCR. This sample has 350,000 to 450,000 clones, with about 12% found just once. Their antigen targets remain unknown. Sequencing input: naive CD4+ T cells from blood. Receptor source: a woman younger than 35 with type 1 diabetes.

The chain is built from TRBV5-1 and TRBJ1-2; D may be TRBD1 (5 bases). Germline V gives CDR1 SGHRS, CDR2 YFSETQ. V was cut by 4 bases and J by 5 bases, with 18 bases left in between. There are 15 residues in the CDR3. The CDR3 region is CASSPPLPGIYGYTF. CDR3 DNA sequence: TGCGCCAGCAGCCCTCCATTGCCAGGGATATATGGCTACACCTTC.

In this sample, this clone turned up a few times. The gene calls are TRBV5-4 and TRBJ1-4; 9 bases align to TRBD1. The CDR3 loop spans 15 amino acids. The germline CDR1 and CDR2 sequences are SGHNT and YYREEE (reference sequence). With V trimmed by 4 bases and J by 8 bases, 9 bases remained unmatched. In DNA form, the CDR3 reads TGTGCCAGCAGCCATGTTACAGGGGGCGAGGAAAAACTGTTTTTT. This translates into CASSHVTGGEEKLFF.

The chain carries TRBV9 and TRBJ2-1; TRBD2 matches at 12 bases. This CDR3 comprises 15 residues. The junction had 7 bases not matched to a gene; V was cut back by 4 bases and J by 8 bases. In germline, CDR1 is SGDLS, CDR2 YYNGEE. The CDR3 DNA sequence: TGTGCCAGCAGCACGACTAGCGGGAGTAGGCATGAGCAGTTCTTC. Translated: CASSTTSGSRHEQFF. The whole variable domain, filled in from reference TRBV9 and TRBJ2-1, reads DSGVTQTPKHLITATGQRVTLRCSPRSGDLSVYWYQQSLDQGLQFLIQYYNGEERAKGNILERFSAQQFPDLHSELNLSSLELGDSALYFCASSTTSGSRHEQFFGPGTRLTVL.

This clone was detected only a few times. CDR3 in DNA: TGTGCCAGCAGCCCCCAGCGGGACATCTCCTACGAGCAGTACTTC. This sequence encodes CASSPQRDISYEQYF. This chain connects TRBV4-2 to TRBJ2-7; tentative D call: TRBD2 (7 bases). Trimming cost V 4 bases and J 0 bases, with 13 bases left between them. The germline V gene has CDR1 LGHNA and CDR2 YNFKEQ. There are 15 residues in the CDR3.

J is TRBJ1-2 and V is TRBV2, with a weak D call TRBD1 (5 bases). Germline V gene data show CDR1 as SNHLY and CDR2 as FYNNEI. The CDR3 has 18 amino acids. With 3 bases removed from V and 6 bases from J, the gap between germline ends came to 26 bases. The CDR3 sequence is CASSEQPLFRGERNGYTF. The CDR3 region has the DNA TGTGCCAGCAGTGAGCAACCATTATTCCGGGGGGAGAGGAATGGCTACACCTTC.

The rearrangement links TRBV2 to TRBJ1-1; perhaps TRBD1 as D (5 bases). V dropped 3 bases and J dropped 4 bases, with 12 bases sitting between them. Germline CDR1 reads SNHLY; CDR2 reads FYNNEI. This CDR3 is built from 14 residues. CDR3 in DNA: TGTGCCAGCAGTGAGGGGGGTTTGGGCACTGAAGCTTTCTTT. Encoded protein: CASSEGGLGTEAFF.

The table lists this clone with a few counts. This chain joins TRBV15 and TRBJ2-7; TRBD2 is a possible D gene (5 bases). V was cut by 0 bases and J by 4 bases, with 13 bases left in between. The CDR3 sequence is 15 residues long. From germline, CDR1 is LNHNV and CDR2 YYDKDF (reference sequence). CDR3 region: CATSRELRGLYEQYF. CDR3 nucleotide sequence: TGTGCCACCAGCAGAGAGTTGAGAGGGCTATACGAGCAGTACTTC.

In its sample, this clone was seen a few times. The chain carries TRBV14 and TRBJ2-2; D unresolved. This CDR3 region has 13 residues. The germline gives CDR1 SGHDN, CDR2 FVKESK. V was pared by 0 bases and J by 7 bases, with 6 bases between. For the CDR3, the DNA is TGTGCCAGCAGCCAAGATCTCGGCGGGGAGCTGTTTTTT. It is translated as CASSQDLGGELFF.

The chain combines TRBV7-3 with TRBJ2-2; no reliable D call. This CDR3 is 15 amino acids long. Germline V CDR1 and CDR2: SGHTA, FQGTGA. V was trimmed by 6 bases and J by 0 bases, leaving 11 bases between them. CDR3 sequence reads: CASRLEFSNTGELFF. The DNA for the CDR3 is TGTGCCAGCAGGCTAGAATTTTCGAACACCGGGGAGCTGTTTTTT.

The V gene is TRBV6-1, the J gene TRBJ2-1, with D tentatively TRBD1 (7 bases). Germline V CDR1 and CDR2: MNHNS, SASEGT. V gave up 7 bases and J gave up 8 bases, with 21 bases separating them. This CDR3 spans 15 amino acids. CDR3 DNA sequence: TGTGCCAGCATCCATCAGGGGGGCTGGATTGATGAGCAGTTCTTC. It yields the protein CASIHQGGWIDEQFF.

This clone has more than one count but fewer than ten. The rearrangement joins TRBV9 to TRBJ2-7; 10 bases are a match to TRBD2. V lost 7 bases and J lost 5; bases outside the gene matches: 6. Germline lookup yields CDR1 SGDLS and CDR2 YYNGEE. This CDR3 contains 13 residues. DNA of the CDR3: TGTGCCAGCGGAACTAGCGGGGAGGACGAGCAGTACTTC. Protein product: CASGTSGEDEQYF.

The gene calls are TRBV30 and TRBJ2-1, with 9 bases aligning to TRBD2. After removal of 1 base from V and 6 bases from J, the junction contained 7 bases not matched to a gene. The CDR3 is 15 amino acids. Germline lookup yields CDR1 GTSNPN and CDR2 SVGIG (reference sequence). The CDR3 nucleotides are TGTGCCTGGAGTGCCGGTAGACTAGCGGTCAATGAGCAGTTCTTC. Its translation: CAWSAGRLAVNEQFF.

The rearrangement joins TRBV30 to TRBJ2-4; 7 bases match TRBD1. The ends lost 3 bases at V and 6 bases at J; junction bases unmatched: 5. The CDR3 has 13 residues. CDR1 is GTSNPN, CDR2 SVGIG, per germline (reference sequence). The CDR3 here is CAWSLGQANIQYF. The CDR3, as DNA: TGTGCCTGGAGCCTAGGACAGGCAAACATTCAGTACTTC.

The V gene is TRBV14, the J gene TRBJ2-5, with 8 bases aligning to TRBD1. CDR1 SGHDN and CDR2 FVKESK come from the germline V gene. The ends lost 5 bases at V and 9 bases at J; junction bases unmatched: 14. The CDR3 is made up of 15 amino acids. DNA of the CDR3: TGTGCCAGCAGCAGACGAGTGGACAGGGCTGGGGCCCAGTACTTC. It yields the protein CASSRRVDRAGAQYF.

In nucleotides, the CDR3 is TGCGCCAGCAGACGGACAGGGGGTACGTCTTCGGATGGCTACACCTTC. As protein: CASRRTGGTSSDGYTF. J is TRBJ1-2 and V is TRBV4-1; 10 bases are shared with TRBD1. CDR1 and CDR2 (germline): MGHRA, YSYEKL. The J segment lost 6 bases and the V segment lost 6 bases, leaving 13 bases of the junction unmatched. This CDR3 is 16 amino acids long.

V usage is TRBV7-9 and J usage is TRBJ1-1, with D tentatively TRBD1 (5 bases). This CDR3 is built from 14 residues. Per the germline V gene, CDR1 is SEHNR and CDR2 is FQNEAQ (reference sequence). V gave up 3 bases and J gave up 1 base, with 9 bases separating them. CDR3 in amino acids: CASSFRGENTEAFF. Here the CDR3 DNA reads TGTGCCAGCAGCTTTCGGGGGGAGAACACTGAAGCTTTCTTT.

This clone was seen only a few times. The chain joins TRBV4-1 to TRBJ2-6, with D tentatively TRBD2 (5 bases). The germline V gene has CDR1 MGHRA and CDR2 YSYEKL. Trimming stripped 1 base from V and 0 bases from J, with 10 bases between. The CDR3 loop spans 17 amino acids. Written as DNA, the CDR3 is TGCGCCAGCAGCCAAGGATTACGGGGCTCTGGGGCCAACGTCCTGACTTTC. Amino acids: CASSQGLRGSGANVLTF.

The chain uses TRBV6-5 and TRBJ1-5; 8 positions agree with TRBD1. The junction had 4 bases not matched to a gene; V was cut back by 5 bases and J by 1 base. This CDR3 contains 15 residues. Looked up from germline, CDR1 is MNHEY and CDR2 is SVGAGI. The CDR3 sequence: CASSIDRGSNQPQHF. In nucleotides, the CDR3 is TGTGCCAGCAGTATTGACAGGGGAAGCAATCAGCCCCAGCATTTT.

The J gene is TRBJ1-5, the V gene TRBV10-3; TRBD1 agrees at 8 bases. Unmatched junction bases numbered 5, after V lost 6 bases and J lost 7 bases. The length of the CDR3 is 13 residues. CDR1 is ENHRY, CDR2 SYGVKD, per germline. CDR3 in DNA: TGTGCCATCAGCGACAGGGGAGCACAGCCCCAGCATTTT. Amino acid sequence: CAISDRGAQPQHF.

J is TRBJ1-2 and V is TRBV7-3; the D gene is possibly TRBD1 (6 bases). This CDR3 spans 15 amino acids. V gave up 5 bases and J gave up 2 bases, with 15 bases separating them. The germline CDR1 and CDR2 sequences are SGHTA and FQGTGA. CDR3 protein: CASSVRGGANYGYTF. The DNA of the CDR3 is TGTGCCAGCAGCGTACGAGGGGGGGCGAACTATGGCTACACCTTC.

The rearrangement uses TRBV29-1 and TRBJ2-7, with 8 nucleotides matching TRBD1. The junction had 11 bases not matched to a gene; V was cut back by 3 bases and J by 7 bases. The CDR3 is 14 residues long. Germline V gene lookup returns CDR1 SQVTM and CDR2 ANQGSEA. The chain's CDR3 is CSVDKGTGVREQYF. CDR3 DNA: TGCAGCGTTGATAAGGGGACAGGAGTGCGGGAGCAGTACTTC.

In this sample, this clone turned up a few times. CDR3 residues: CASSLTGGAEAFF. CDR3 coding DNA: TGTGCCAGCAGCTTGACTGGGGGCGCTGAAGCTTTCTTT. V and J are TRBV5-4 and TRBJ1-1, with D perhaps matching TRBD1 (6 bases). The germline gives CDR1 SGHNT, CDR2 YYREEE (reference sequence). This CDR3 has 13 residues. Deletions cut 1 base from V and 6 bases from J, with 10 bases between.

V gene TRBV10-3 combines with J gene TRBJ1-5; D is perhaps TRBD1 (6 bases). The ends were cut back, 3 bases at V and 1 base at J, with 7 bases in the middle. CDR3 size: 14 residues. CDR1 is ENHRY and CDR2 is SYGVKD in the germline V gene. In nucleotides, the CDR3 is TGTGCCATCAGTGACAGGGGCAGCAATCAGCCCCAGCATTTT. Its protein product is CAISDRGSNQPQHF.

The CDR3, as DNA: TGTGCCAGCAGCTTATCTCGGGACAGCTATGGCTACACCTTC. It is translated as CASSLSRDSYGYTF. J is TRBJ1-2 and V is TRBV7-2, with TRBD1 matching 7 bases. The CDR3 length is 14 residues. V lost 2 bases and J lost 4; bases outside the gene matches: 4. Per the germline V gene, CDR1 is SGHTA and CDR2 is FQGNSA.

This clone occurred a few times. CDR3 sequence reads: CASSYSRSQPQHF. The CDR3 DNA follows: TGTGCCAGCAGTTATTCCAGGTCTCAGCCCCAGCATTTT. The chain couples TRBV6-5 to TRBJ1-5; unclear D gene. The V end was cut by 3 bases, the J end by 6 bases, with 9 bases between. Germline CDR1 MNHEY, CDR2 SVGAGI. The length of the CDR3 is 13 residues.

CDR3 in DNA: TGTGCTAGTGGTTATGGGACAGGGGTCAATCAGCCCCAGCATTTT. Translation: CASGYGTGVNQPQHF. The V and J genes are TRBV12-5 and TRBJ1-5, with TRBD1 matching over 10 bases. The CDR3 sequence is 15 residues long. J gave up 3 bases and V 4 bases, and 3 bases lay outside the gene matches. Germline CDR1 and CDR2: LGHNT and FRNRAP.

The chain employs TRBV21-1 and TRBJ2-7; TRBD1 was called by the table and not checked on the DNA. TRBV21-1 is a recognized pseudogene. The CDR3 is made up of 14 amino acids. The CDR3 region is CASSEDRPTYEQYF. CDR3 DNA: TGTGCCAGCAGCGAAGACAGGCCAACCTACGAGCAGTACTTC.

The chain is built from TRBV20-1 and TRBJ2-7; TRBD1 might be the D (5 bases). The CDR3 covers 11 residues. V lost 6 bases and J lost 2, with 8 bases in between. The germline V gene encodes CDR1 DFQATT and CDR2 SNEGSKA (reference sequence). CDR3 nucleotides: TGCAGTGCAGGGGTTACCTACGAGCAGTACTTC. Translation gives CSAGVTYEQYF.